What follows are 16 T cell receptor beta chains derived from one specimen sequenced in a study of blood T cell repertoires in COVID-19. Using immunoSEQ multiplex PCR, the repertoire was profiled, and TCRdb retains in-frame clones only, with some absent. The sample yields 270,000 or so clones, around nine tenths seen once. The sequencing input was peripheral blood. The receptors were gathered from a woman younger than 45 with COVID-19, enrolled during active disease.

The chain combines TRBV4-1 with TRBJ2-7; D is unclear. Trimming pared 2 bases from V and 6 bases from J, leaving 14 bases between. The germline CDR1 and CDR2 sequences are MGHRA and YSYEKL. The CDR3 sequence is 14 residues long. This chain's CDR3 is CASSQYERVGEQYF. The CDR3 nucleotides read TGCGCCAGCAGCCAATATGAACGTGTCGGCGAGCAGTACTTC.

CDR3 loop: CASSRGAHTEAFF. DNA for the CDR3: TGTGCCAGCAGTCGGGGGGCACACACTGAAGCTTTCTTT. The rearrangement links TRBV27 to TRBJ1-1, with D perhaps TRBD1 (6 bases). V lost 5 bases to trimming and J lost 3 bases, with 10 bases between them. Per the germline V gene, CDR1 is MNHEY and CDR2 is SMNVEV (reference sequence). The CDR3 runs to 13 residues.

The chain employs TRBV2 and TRBJ1-2; no reliable D call. CDR1 is SNHLY, CDR2 FYNNEI, per germline. The germline V and J ends were trimmed by 1 base and 8 bases, with 5 bases remaining between them. The CDR3 spans 11 residues. CDR3 nucleotide sequence: TGTGCCAGCAGTGAAGTGGGCGGCTACACCTTC. Its protein product is CASSEVGGYTF.

This clone was seen only once. The rearrangement joins TRBV29-1 to TRBJ1-1, with D unresolved. Germline assignment: CDR1 SQVTM and CDR2 ANQGSEA. This CDR3 has 11 residues. Trimming pared 4 bases from V and 5 bases from J, leaving 8 bases between. The CDR3 DNA follows: TGCAGCGTTGGAGGGATAACTGAAGCTTTCTTT. This encodes CSVGGITEAFF.

The CDR3: CASSSSGPGFDTQYF. The CDR3 nucleotides read TGTGCCAGCAGCTCCAGCGGGCCGGGCTTTGATACGCAGTATTTT. The chain combines TRBV7-8 with TRBJ2-3; tentatively, D is TRBD2 (6 bases). This CDR3 spans 15 amino acids. Trimming pared 4 bases from V and 6 bases from J, leaving 17 bases between. Germline lookup yields CDR1 SGHVS and CDR2 FQNEAQ.

CDR3 residues: CASSQAGVYSAGNTIYF. CDR3 DNA: TGTGCCAGCAGCCAGGCAGGTGTTTACAGTGCCGGAAACACCATATATTTT. The genes are TRBV4-2 and TRBJ1-3; D is undetermined. Deletions cut 3 bases from V and 4 bases from J, with 19 bases between. Per the germline V gene, CDR1 is LGHNA and CDR2 is YNFKEQ. CDR3 length equals 17 residues.

V gene TRBV2 combines with J gene TRBJ1-1; maybe TRBD1 (6 bases). CDR1 is SNHLY and CDR2 is FYNNEI in the germline V gene. The length of the CDR3 is 14 residues. The ends were cut back, 4 bases at V and 3 bases at J, with 12 bases in the middle. CDR3 residues: CASSVGRGDTEAFF. CDR3 sequence (DNA): TGTGCCAGCAGTGTTGGGAGGGGGGACACTGAAGCTTTCTTT.

The V and J genes are TRBV19 and TRBJ2-1; D perhaps matches TRBD2 (6 bases). Germline CDR1 LNHDA, CDR2 SQIVND (reference sequence). V dropped 2 bases and J dropped 4 bases, with 6 bases sitting between them. The CDR3 contains 13 residues. CDR3 in DNA: TGTGCCAGTAGTATACGGGGGTACAATGAGCAGTTCTTC. Protein: CASSIRGYNEQFF.

V and J are TRBV11-2 and TRBJ1-6; D is possibly TRBD1 (5 bases). The V and J ends lost 6 bases and 7 bases respectively, with 19 bases between them. The germline V gene encodes CDR1 SGHAT and CDR2 FQNNGV. This CDR3 is 16 amino acids long. The CDR3: CASRPGPRGSNSPLHF. CDR3 sequence (DNA): TGTGCCAGCAGACCTGGGCCTAGGGGTAGCAATTCACCCCTCCACTTT. The full variable domain, rest sourced from reference TRBV11-2 and TRBJ1-6, is EAGVAQSPRYKIIEKRQSVAFWCNPISGHATLYWYQQILGQGPKLLIQFQNNGVVDDSQLPKDRFSAERLKGVDSTLKIQPAKLEDSAVYLCASRPGPRGSNSPLHFGNGTRLTVT.

The chain combines TRBV5-4 with TRBJ2-5, with TRBD1 identical over 9 bases. Looked up from germline, CDR1 is SGHNT and CDR2 is YYREEE (reference sequence). V was clipped by 4 bases and J by 4 bases; unmatched bases: 8. This CDR3 comprises 15 residues. The CDR3 region is CASSPQQGAGETQYF. CDR3 coding DNA: TGTGCCAGCAGCCCTCAACAGGGGGCAGGAGAGACCCAGTACTTC.

This chain joins TRBV19 and TRBJ1-2; possible D gene TRBD1, 6 bases. CDR3 length equals 13 residues. Germline CDR1 is LNHDA and CDR2 is SQIVND (reference sequence). The germline V and J ends were trimmed by 5 bases and 2 bases, with 9 bases remaining between them. DNA for the CDR3: TGTGCCAGTAGTCCAACAGGGAACTATGGCTACACCTTC. Protein product: CASSPTGNYGYTF.

The chain couples TRBV4-2 to TRBJ2-3; TRBD2 matches at 10 bases. Trimming removed 0 bases from V and 5 bases from J; junction bases left unmatched: 11. The CDR3 sequence is 18 residues long. Germline CDR1 reads LGHNA; CDR2 reads YNFKEQ. The CDR3: CASSQEPSGGAWGDTQYF. The CDR3 nucleotides are TGTGCCAGCAGCCAAGAGCCCAGCGGGGGGGCCTGGGGAGATACGCAGTATTTT.

This chain joins TRBV28 and TRBJ1-4; 9 nucleotides line up with TRBD1. The junction had 10 bases not matched to a gene; V was cut back by 8 bases and J by 6 bases. Germline CDR1 reads MDHEN; CDR2 reads SYDVKM. The CDR3 has 15 amino acids. The CDR3 region has the DNA TGTGCCAGCGCTTTATTGGGGACAGGGTATGAAAAACTGTTTTTT. Its protein is CASALLGTGYEKLFF.

V usage is TRBV23-1 and J usage is TRBJ2-5, with a weak D call TRBD2 (5 bases). TRBV23-1 has ORF status, its function being uncertain. Trimming shortened V by 7 bases and J by 0 bases, and 21 bases separated the two germline ends. The CDR3 has 17 residues. The CDR3 nucleotides are TGCGCCAGCACGACCCGAGGTTGGGGAGATTACCAAGAGACCCAGTACTTC. Translated: CASTTRGWGDYQETQYF.

The gene calls are TRBV7-9 and TRBJ1-4; TRBD1 matches at 8 bases. Germline loops: CDR1 SEHNR, CDR2 FQNEAQ (reference sequence). The CDR3 has 14 amino acids. The V segment lost 4 bases and the J segment 6 bases; nucleotides outside the gene matches: 4. CDR3 protein: CASSSTGGDEKLFF. DNA for the CDR3: TGTGCCAGCAGCTCTACAGGGGGTGATGAAAAACTGTTTTTT.

The chain has TRBV3-1 (or the pseudogene TRBV3-2) and TRBJ2-2; 13 bases are shared with TRBD2. The CDR3 loop spans 17 amino acids. The germline V gene encodes CDR1 LGHDT and CDR2 YNNKEL (reference sequence). Trimming cost V 4 bases and J 1 base; bases outside gene matches: 3. The CDR3, as DNA: TGTGCCAGCAGCCGGGGACTAGCGGGGTTGAACACCGGGGAGCTGTTTTTT. Translation gives CASSRGLAGLNTGELFF.